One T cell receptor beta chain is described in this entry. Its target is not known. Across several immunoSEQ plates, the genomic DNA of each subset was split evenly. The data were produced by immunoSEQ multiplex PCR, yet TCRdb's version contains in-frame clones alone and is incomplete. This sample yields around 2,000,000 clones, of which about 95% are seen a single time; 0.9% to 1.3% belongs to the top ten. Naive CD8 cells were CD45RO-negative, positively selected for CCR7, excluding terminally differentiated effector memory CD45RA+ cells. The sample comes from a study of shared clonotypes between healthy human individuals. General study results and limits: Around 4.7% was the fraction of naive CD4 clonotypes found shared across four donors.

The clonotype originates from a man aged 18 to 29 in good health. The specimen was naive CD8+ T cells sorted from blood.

The chain's CDR3 is CASSWDVQRGEQFF. CDR3 nucleotides: TGTGCCAGCAGTTGGGACGTCCAGAGAGGTGAGCAGTTCTTC. This chain joins TRBV6-5 and TRBJ2-1, with D perhaps TRBD1 or TRBD2 (5 bases each). CDR1 and CDR2 from the germline V gene are MNHEY and SVGAGI. Trimming pared 4 bases from V and 9 bases from J, leaving 16 bases between. This CDR3 has 14 residues.